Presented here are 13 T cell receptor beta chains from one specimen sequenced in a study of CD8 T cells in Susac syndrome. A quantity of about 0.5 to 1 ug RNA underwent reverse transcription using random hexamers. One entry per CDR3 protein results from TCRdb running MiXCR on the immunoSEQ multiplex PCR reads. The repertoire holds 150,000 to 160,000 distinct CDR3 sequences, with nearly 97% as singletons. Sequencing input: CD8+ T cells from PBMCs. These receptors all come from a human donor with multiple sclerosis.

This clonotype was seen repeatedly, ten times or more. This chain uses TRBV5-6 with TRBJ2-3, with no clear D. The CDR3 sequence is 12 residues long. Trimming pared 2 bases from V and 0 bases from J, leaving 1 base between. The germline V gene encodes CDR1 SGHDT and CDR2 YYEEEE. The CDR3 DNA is TGTGCCAGCAGCTTAAGCACAGATACGCAGTATTTT. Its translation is CASSLSTDTQYF. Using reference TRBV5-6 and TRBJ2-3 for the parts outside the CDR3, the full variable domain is DAGVTQSPTHLIKTRGQQVTLRCSPKSGHDTVSWYQQALGQGPQFIFQYYEEEERQRGNFPDRFSGHQFPNYSSELNVNALLLGDSALYLCASSLSTDTQYFGPGTRLTVL.

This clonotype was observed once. In DNA, the CDR3 is TGCGCCAGCAGCCACCCGGACAGGGGCACAGATACGCAGTATTTT. Its translation: CASSHPDRGTDTQYF. The chain recombines TRBV4-1 with TRBJ2-3, with 8 positions matching TRBD1. Trimming took 3 bases from V and 1 from J; bases not matched to a gene: 3. Germline-derived CDR1 and CDR2 are MGHRA and YSYEKL. This CDR3 region has 15 residues.

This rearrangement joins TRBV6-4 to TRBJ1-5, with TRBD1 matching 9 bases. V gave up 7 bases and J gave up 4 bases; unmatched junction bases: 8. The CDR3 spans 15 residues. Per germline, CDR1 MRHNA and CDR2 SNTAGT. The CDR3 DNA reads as TGTGCCAGCACCAGGGACAGGGTATGTAATCAGCCCCAGCATTTT. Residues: CASTRDRVCNQPQHF.

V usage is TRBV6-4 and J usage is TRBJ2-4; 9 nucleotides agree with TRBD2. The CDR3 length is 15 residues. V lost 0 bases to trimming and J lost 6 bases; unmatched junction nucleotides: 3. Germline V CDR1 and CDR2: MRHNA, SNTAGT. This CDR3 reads CASSDSAGGINIQYF. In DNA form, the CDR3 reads TGTGCCAGCAGTGACTCGGCGGGGGGGATAAACATTCAGTACTTC.

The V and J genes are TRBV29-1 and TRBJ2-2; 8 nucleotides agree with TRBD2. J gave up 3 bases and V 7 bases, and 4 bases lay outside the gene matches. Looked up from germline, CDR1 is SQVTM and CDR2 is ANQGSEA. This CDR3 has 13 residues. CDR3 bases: TGCAGCGCCCGGGGGGGCGACACCGGGGAGCTGTTTTTT. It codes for CSARGGDTGELFF.

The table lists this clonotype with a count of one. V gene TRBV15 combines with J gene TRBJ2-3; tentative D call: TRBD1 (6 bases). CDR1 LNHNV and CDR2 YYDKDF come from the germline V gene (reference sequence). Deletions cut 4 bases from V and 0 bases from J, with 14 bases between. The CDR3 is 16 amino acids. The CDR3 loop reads CATSTGWGPSTDTQYF. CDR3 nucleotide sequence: TGTGCCACCAGCACTGGATGGGGGCCCAGCACAGATACGCAGTATTTT.

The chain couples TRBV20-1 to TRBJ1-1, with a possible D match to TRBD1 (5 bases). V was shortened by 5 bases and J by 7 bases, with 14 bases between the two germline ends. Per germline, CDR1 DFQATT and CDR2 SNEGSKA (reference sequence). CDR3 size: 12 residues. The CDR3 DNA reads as TGCAGTGCTCACTTGCGGGACTATGAAGCTTTCTTT. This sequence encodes CSAHLRDYEAFF.

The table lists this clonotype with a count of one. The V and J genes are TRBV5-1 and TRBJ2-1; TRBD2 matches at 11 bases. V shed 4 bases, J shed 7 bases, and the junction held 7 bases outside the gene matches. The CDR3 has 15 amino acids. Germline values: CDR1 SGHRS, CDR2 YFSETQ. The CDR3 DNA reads TGCGCCAGCAGCGCAGGACTAGCGGGCCTTAATGAGCAGTTCTTC. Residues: CASSAGLAGLNEQFF.

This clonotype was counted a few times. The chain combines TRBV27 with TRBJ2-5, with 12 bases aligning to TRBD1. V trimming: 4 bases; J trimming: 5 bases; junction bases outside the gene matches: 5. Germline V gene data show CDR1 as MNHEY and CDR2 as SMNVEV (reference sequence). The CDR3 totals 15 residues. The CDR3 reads CASSSGQGAGETQYF. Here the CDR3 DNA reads TGTGCCAGCAGTTCGGGACAGGGGGCAGGGGAGACCCAGTACTTC.

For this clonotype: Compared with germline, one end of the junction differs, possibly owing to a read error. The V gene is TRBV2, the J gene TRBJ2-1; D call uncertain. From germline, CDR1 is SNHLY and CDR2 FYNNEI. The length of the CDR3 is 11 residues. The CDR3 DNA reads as TGTGCTAGTGGTTCCTATAATGAGCAGTTCTTC. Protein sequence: CASGSYNEQFF.

The CDR3 DNA reads TGTGCCAGCAGCTTAACGGGCCCCGGGGGTAGCTCCTACGAGCAGTACTTC. Translated: CASSLTGPGGSSYEQYF. The rearrangement uses TRBV7-3 and TRBJ2-7; weak D call: TRBD2 (6 bases). Trimming cost V 0 bases and J 0 bases, with 15 bases left between them. The CDR3 sequence is 17 residues long. Per germline, CDR1 SGHTA and CDR2 FQGTGA.

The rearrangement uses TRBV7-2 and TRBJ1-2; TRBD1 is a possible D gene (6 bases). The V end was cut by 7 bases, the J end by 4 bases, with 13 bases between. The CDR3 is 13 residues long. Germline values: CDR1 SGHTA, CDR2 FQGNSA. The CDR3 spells CASILSDSYGYTF. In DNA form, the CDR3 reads TGTGCCAGCATCCTATCGGACAGCTATGGCTACACCTTC.

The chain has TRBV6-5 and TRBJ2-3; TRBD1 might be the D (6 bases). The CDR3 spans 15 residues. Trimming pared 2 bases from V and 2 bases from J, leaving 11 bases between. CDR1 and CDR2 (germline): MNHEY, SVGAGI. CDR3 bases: TGTGCCAGCAGTTACCGACAGGAATTCACAGATACGCAGTATTTT. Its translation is CASSYRQEFTDTQYF.